These 30 T cell receptor beta chains originate from one sample sequenced in a study of Graves' ophthalmopathy and Graves' hyperthyroidism. TCR beta CDR3 regions were amplified from RNA transcripts. RT-PCR with HTBI primers came first, then second-round multiplex PCR. TCRdb called the multiplex PCR reads again in MiXCR, with one record for every CDR3 protein. The profile shows hundreds of thousands of distinct CDR3 sequences, 35% to 45% of them singletons. The sequenced sample was peripheral blood. The receptors come from an adult man with Graves' ophthalmopathy.

The chain couples TRBV5-4 to TRBJ1-1; 7 bases align to TRBD1. In germline, CDR1 is SGHNT, CDR2 YYREEE (reference sequence). CDR3 length: 11 amino acids. V shed 3 bases and J 11 bases; nucleotides not matched to a gene: 4. CDR3 in DNA: TGTGCCAGCAGCTCCAGGGGGGATGCTTTCTTT. This encodes CASSSRGDAFF.

The chain employs TRBV25-1 and TRBJ1-4; 7 bases map to TRBD1. This CDR3 contains 15 residues. J lost 3 bases, V lost 8 bases, and 9 bases had no gene match. The germline CDR1 and CDR2 sequences are MGHDK and SYGVNS. The chain's CDR3 is CASSRAGGSNEKLFF. The DNA for the CDR3 is TGTGCCAGCTCACGCGCAGGGGGTTCTAATGAAAAACTGTTTTTT.

The V and J genes are TRBV19 and TRBJ2-2, with D possibly being TRBD1 (6 bases). This CDR3 has 15 residues. V was pared by 4 bases and J by 2 bases, with 11 bases between. CDR1 is LNHDA, CDR2 SQIVND, per germline (reference sequence). The CDR3 coding sequence is TGTGCCAGTAGTACCCGACAGGACAACACCGGGGAGCTGTTTTTT. Translated: CASSTRQDNTGELFF.

This clonotype was counted many times. This chain links TRBV24-1 with TRBJ1-1, with 11 bases aligning to TRBD1. The ends lost 4 bases at V and 4 bases at J; junction bases unmatched: 10. The CDR3 runs to 17 residues. Germline V gives CDR1 KGHDR, CDR2 SFDVKD. The CDR3 spells CATSDPLDRGRGTEAFF. For the CDR3, the DNA is TGTGCCACCAGTGACCCACTGGACAGGGGGCGGGGCACTGAAGCTTTCTTT.

This rearrangement joins TRBV10-3 to TRBJ2-7, with a tentative D call TRBD2 (5 bases). V gave up 4 bases and J gave up 6 bases, with 13 bases separating them. The germline V gene has CDR1 ENHRY and CDR2 SYGVKD. The CDR3 has 13 residues. The CDR3 bases are TGTGCCATCAGTGGGTATGAGGGAGTCGAGCAGTACTTC. The encoded protein is CAISGYEGVEQYF.

This clonotype has at least ten counts. This chain joins TRBV2 and TRBJ1-2; 8 bases are shared with TRBD1. The trim removed 6 bases at V and 2 bases at J, leaving 17 bases unmatched. CDR1 and CDR2 (germline): SNHLY, FYNNEI. This CDR3 comprises 18 residues. CDR3 region: CASSEDAGRGQGNYGYTF. The CDR3 DNA is TGTGCCAGCAGCGAGGACGCCGGCAGGGGGCAAGGAAACTATGGCTACACCTTC.

This clonotype has at least ten counts. The V call is TRBV29-1, the J call TRBJ1-1; 8 bases fit TRBD1. Per the germline V gene, CDR1 is SQVTM and CDR2 is ANQGSEA. V gave up 7 bases and J gave up 8 bases; unmatched junction bases: 9. The CDR3 has 12 residues. The CDR3, as DNA: TGCAGCGGGACAGGGTCTCCCTCCGAAGCTTTCTTT. The encoded protein is CSGTGSPSEAFF.

The V call is TRBV19, the J call TRBJ2-3, with D possibly matching TRBD2 (6 bases). The V end lost 5 bases, the J end lost 2 bases, and 11 bases lay between the germline ends. The CDR3 consists of 14 residues. In germline, CDR1 is LNHDA, CDR2 SQIVND (reference sequence). The CDR3 region is CASSLGGLTDTQYF. The CDR3 bases are TGTGCCAGTAGTCTCGGGGGACTCACAGATACGCAGTATTTT. Based on the CDR3 plus reference TRBV19 and TRBJ2-3, the full variable domain is DGGITQSPKYLFRKEGQNVTLSCEQNLNHDAMYWYRQDPGQGLRLIYYSQIVNDFQKGDIAEGYSVSREKKESFPLTVTSAQKNPTAFYLCASSLGGLTDTQYFGPGTRLTVL.

This clonotype was seen ten or more times. The chain uses TRBV20-1 and TRBJ2-7; 10 bases are a match to TRBD2. Trimming at V came to 6 bases and at J to 4 bases, leaving 6 bases not matched to a gene. The CDR3 runs to 13 residues. Germline V gene lookup returns CDR1 DFQATT and CDR2 SNEGSKA (reference sequence). CDR3 DNA: TGCAGTGCCGTAGCGGGAGGAATGTACGAGCAGTACTTC. Translating gives CSAVAGGMYEQYF.

This clonotype was found many times. The J gene is TRBJ2-7, the V gene TRBV4-1, with 8 positions matching TRBD1. CDR1 and CDR2 from the germline V gene are MGHRA and YSYEKL. This CDR3 is built from 16 residues. V shed 4 bases and J 0 bases; nucleotides not matched to a gene: 8. As DNA, the CDR3 is TGCGCCAGCAGCCTAAGGCTGGGACAGGCCTCCTACGAGCAGTACTTC. Translation gives CASSLRLGQASYEQYF.

A word on this clonotype: A much larger clone is a single base away; this may be a read error. The J gene is TRBJ1-5, the V gene TRBV19; D is possibly TRBD1 (5 bases). The CDR3 extends over 16 amino acids. The V and J ends lost 2 bases and 5 bases respectively, with 16 bases between them. CDR1 is LNHDA and CDR2 is SQIVND in the germline V gene (reference sequence). The CDR3 reads CASSILDTDFYQPQHF. The CDR3 DNA is TGTGCCAGTAGTATATTGGACACGGATTTTTATCAGCCCCAGCATTTT.

V is TRBV2 and J is TRBJ2-5; TRBD1 matches at 7 bases. The J call may be faulty, since TRBJ2-1 better matches the DNA end. Looked up from germline, CDR1 is SNHLY and CDR2 is FYNNEI. This CDR3 is 15 amino acids long. The CDR3 reads CASSNSGQLLNEQFF. CDR3 sequence (DNA): TGTGCCAGCAGTAACTCGGGACAGCTTCTCAATGAGCAGTTCTTC.

To note about this clonotype: One junction end does not reproduce the germline sequence, and a read error may be involved. The chain couples TRBV7-9 to TRBJ1-4; TRBD1 agrees at 9 bases. Germline-derived CDR1 and CDR2 are SEHNR and FQNEAQ (reference sequence). The CDR3 is 13 amino acids. The CDR3 coding sequence is TGTGCCAGCAGTGTCCCCGCCGGGACAGGGATGATTTTT. Residues: CASSVPAGTGMIF.

The chain has TRBV10-3 and TRBJ2-7; D possibly corresponds to TRBD2 (6 bases). The CDR3 runs to 14 residues. Germline V gene sequence: CDR1 ENHRY, CDR2 SYGVKD. V was cut by 8 bases and J by 1 base, with 15 bases left in between. CDR3 sequence: CAIRDRDSSYEQYF. The CDR3, as DNA: TGTGCCATCCGGGACCGGGACTCTTCCTACGAGCAGTACTTC.

For this clonotype: A much larger clone sits a single nucleotide away, making a read error possible. The chain joins TRBV7-9 to TRBJ2-5, with a possible D match to TRBD2 (6 bases). Germline V lookup: CDR1 SEHNR, CDR2 FQNEAQ (reference sequence). The CDR3 loop spans 14 amino acids. V lost 4 bases and J lost 7, with 16 bases in between. CDR3 sequence: CASSSRLDPWTQYF. CDR3 DNA: TGTGCCAGCAGCTCCCGACTAGACCCGTGGACCCAGTACTTC. Full variable domain (rest looked up from reference TRBV7-9 and TRBJ2-5): DTGVSQNPRHKITKRGQNVTFRCDPISEHNRLYWYRQTLGQGPEFLTYFQNEAQLEKSRLLSDRFSAERPKGSFSTLEIQRTEQGDSAMYLCASSSRLDPWTQYFGPGTRLLVL.

V gene TRBV10-2 combines with J gene TRBJ2-1, with 7 bases matching TRBD2. This CDR3 comprises 15 residues. V dropped 3 bases and J dropped 3; count of bases not matched to a gene: 5. In germline, CDR1 is WSHSY, CDR2 SAAADI. The CDR3 DNA follows: TGCGCCAGCAGTGATGGCGGGGGATACTACAATGAGCAGTTCTTC. This codes for CASSDGGGYYNEQFF.

In this sample, this clonotype turned up many times. The rearrangement joins TRBV6-1 to TRBJ2-5, with D perhaps matching TRBD1 (5 bases). This CDR3 comprises 13 residues. Germline V CDR1 and CDR2: MNHNS, SASEGT. The V gene lost 1 base and the J gene lost 5 bases, with 8 bases spanning the gap. The CDR3 bases are TGTGCCAGCAGTGAAGAGGGGTCCGAGACCCAGTACTTC. Translated, it gives CASSEEGSETQYF.

On this clonotype: The junction differs from germline at one of its ends, possibly a read error. The rearrangement uses TRBV25-1 and TRBJ1-6; D is undetermined. CDR1 is MGHDK and CDR2 is SYGVNS in the germline V gene. This CDR3 is built from 14 residues. CDR3 region: CANSEHRDNSPLHF. DNA for the CDR3: TGTGCCAACAGTGAACACAGAGATAATTCACCCCTTCACTTT.

This clonotype occurred many times. CDR3 amino acids: CAIRGHGETEAFF. The CDR3 bases are TGTGCCATCAGGGGACATGGTGAAACTGAAGCTTTCTTT. This sequence joins TRBV10-3 and TRBJ1-1; D perhaps matches TRBD1 (6 bases). The CDR3 contains 13 residues. The ends were cut back, 6 bases at V and 5 bases at J, with 13 bases in the middle. The V gene's germline CDR1 is ENHRY and CDR2 SYGVKD.

At least ten counts were recorded for this clonotype. This rearrangement joins TRBV2 to TRBJ2-5; 10 bases are shared with TRBD2. Germline CDR1 is SNHLY and CDR2 is FYNNEI. The V segment lost 11 bases and the J segment 5 bases; nucleotides outside the gene matches: 14. The CDR3 extends over 15 amino acids. The CDR3 sequence: CASNPTGLAEETQYF. The CDR3 DNA reads TGTGCCTCAAACCCCACCGGACTAGCGGAGGAGACCCAGTACTTC.

This clonotype showed up many times. The chain couples TRBV29-1 to TRBJ2-7; D gene ambiguous. V lost 1 base to trimming and J lost 4 bases, with 5 bases between them. Germline CDR1 and CDR2: SQVTM and ANQGSEA. This CDR3 has 11 amino acids. The CDR3: CSVEVGYEQYF. The CDR3, as DNA: TGCAGCGTTGAAGTCGGGTACGAGCAGTACTTC.

The CDR3: CASRRQGVYEQYF. CDR3 DNA sequence: TGTGCCAGCAGAAGACAGGGGGTCTACGAGCAGTACTTC. The J gene is TRBJ2-7, the V gene TRBV12-3 or TRBV12-4, with 9 bases identical to TRBD1. V was pared by 6 bases and J by 3 bases, with 3 bases of the junction left unmatched. This CDR3 contains 13 residues.

The chain recombines TRBV29-1 with TRBJ2-7, with D perhaps TRBD1 (6 bases). Germline CDR1 SQVTM, CDR2 ANQGSEA. V lost 8 bases and J lost 7, with 15 bases in between. The CDR3 length is 11 residues. CDR3: CSQLTGSEQYF. The CDR3 bases are TGCAGCCAACTAACAGGGTCTGAGCAGTACTTC.

This clonotype was observed once. The chain couples TRBV5-1 to TRBJ1-2; 11 positions agree with TRBD1. J gave up 5 bases and V 2 bases, and 8 bases lay outside the gene matches. CDR3 length: 16 amino acids. CDR1 is SGHRS and CDR2 is YFSETQ in the germline V gene. The CDR3 region is CASSFSQGQGGYGYTF. DNA of the CDR3: TGCGCCAGCAGCTTTAGCCAGGGACAGGGGGGGTATGGCTACACCTTC. The entire variable domain, with the rest obtained from reference TRBV5-1 and TRBJ1-2, is as follows: KAGVTQTPRYLIKTRGQQVTLSCSPISGHRSVSWYQQTPGQGLQFLFEYFSETQRNKGNFPGRFSGRQFSNSRSEMNVSTLELGDSALYLCASSFSQGQGGYGYTFGSGTRLTVV.

This clonotype was found a few times. The genes are TRBV2 and TRBJ2-5, with 13 bases that match TRBD2. CDR3 length: 16 residues. J lost 4 bases, V lost 6 bases, and 8 bases had no gene match. Per germline, CDR1 SNHLY and CDR2 FYNNEI. The CDR3 spells CASSATRTSGRETQYF. For the CDR3, the DNA is TGTGCCAGCAGCGCCACCCGGACTAGCGGGAGAGAGACCCAGTACTTC.

The rearrangement links TRBV30 to TRBJ2-7; unclear D gene. The germline CDR1 and CDR2 sequences are GTSNPN and SVGIG (reference sequence). The CDR3 extends over 11 amino acids. V was trimmed by 4 bases and J by 6 bases, leaving 10 bases between them. DNA for the CDR3: TGTGCCTGGATGGAGAATTCCGAGCAGTACTTC. Translating gives CAWMENSEQYF.

Comment on this clonotype: Germline is not matched at one junction end, which may reflect a read error. The chain joins TRBV11-2 to TRBJ1-1; 7 positions agree with TRBD1. The CDR3 loop spans 14 amino acids. CDR1 and CDR2 from the germline V gene are SGHAT and FQNNGV. The CDR3 DNA reads TGCGCCAGCAGACAGGGTCCCCCCCCTAATGAAGCTTTCTTT. Translation gives CASRQGPPPNEAFF. Filled out from reference TRBV11-2 and TRBJ1-1, the complete variable domain reads EAGVAQSPRYKIIEKRQSVAFWCNPISGHATLYWYQQILGQGPKLLIQFQNNGVVDDSQLPKDRFSAERLKGVDSTLKIQPAKLEDSAVYLCASRQGPPPNEAFFGQGTRLTVV.

About this clonotype itself: As the CDR3 is not closed by the conserved phenylalanine or tryptophan, this likely results from a read error. The V and J genes are TRBV6-9 and TRBJ2-7; 13 positions match TRBD2. J was trimmed by 1 base and V by 5 bases; bases with no gene match: 5. Germline CDR1 reads MNHGY; CDR2 reads SVAAGI. The CDR3 is 16 residues long. The CDR3 loop is CASSHQTSGRSYEQYL. The DNA for the CDR3 is TGTGCCAGCAGTCATCAGACTAGCGGGAGGTCCTACGAGCAGTACCTC.

The sample holds many counts of this clonotype. V gene TRBV29-1 combines with J gene TRBJ2-7; D is unresolved. CDR1 is SQVTM and CDR2 is ANQGSEA in the germline V gene. CDR3 length: 14 amino acids. Trimming took 7 bases from V and 5 from J, leaving 21 bases between them. In DNA form, the CDR3 reads TGCAGCGGACGTAGTTCGGAGTCGGTCGACGAGCAGTACTTC. It encodes CSGRSSESVDEQYF.

This clonotype was recorded many times. The chain joins TRBV7-2 to TRBJ2-5; TRBD2 aligns across 10 bases. The CDR3 loop spans 14 amino acids. Trimming took 7 bases from V and 1 from J; bases not matched to a gene: 3. Germline-derived CDR1 and CDR2 are SGHTA and FQGNSA. In DNA form, the CDR3 reads TGTGCCAGCACTAGCGGGGGCCTCCAAGAGACCCAGTACTTC. It translates to CASTSGGLQETQYF.